This T cell receptor beta chain was captured in a study of T cells in Graves' hyperthyroidism and ophthalmopathy. The germline CDR1 and CDR2 sequences are SEHNR and FQNEAQ (reference sequence). The CDR3 covers 13 residues. The V end was cut by 2 bases, the J end by 6 bases, with 11 bases between. A few counts support this clonotype. The source material, RNA transcripts, was used to amplify TCR beta CDR3 regions. The HTBI primer set was used in a first-round RT-PCR of the TCR CDR3. TCRdb passed the multiplex PCR reads through MiXCR, listing each CDR3 protein once. Here the sample spans around 520,000 distinct CDR3 sequences, less than 15% being singletons.

This TCR was sampled from a woman aged 40 to 50 with Graves' hyperthyroidism. The sequenced sample was blood. J is TRBJ2-7 and V is TRBV7-9; D is uncertain. This CDR3 is CASSLHGRGEQYF. CDR3 DNA: TGTGCCAGCAGCTTACACGGTCGCGGCGAGCAGTACTTC.